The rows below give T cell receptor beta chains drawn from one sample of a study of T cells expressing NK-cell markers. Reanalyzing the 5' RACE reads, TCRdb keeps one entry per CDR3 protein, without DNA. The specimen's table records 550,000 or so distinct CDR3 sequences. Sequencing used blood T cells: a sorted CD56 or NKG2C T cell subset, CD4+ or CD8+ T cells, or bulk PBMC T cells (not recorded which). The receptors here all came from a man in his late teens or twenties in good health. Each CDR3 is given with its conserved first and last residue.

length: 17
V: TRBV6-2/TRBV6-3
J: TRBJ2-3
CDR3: CASSASSGRTYTDTQYF

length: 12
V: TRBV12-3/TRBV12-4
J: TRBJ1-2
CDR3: CASIAIGYGYTF

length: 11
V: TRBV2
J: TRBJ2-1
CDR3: CASTLSTEQFF

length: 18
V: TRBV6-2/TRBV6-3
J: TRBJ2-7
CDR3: CASSGAGLAGASYYEQYF

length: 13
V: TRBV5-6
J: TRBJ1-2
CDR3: CASSRSNLGGYTF

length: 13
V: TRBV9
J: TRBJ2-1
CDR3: CASSVIPLDEQFF

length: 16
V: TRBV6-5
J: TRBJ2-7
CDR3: CASSYSFTGRTGEQYF

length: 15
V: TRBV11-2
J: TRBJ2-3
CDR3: CASKPWGSSPDTQYF

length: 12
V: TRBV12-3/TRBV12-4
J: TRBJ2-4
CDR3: CASSWTQGIQYF

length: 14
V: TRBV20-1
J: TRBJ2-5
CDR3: CSATGVPAQETQYF

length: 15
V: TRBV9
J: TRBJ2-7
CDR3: CASSAAGDPNYEQYF

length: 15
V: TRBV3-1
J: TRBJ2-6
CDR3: CASSQIGSGANVLTF

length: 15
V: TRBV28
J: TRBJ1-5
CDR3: CASSKGQGSNQPQHF

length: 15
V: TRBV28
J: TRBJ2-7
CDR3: CASRSGTRWVDEQYF

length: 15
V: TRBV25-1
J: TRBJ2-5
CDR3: CASSEFGGRGETQYF

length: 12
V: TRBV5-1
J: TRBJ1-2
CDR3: CATTGDDYGYTF

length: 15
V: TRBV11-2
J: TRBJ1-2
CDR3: CASSPRAGQGGGYTF

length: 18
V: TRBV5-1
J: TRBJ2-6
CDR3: CASSLEAGSLPGANVLTF

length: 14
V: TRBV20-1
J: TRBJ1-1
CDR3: CSAANPTENTEAFF

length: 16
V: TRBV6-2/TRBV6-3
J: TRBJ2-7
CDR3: CASSFLAGDFGYEQYF

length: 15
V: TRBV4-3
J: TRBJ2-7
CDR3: CASSQEQGAGYEQYF

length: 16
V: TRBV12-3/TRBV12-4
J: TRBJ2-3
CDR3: CASSPTRLANTDTQYF

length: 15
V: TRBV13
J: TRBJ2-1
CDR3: CASSLGLREGREQFF

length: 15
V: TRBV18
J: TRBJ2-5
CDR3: CASSPIPSYQETQYF

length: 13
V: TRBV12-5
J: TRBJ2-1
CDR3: CAVRDQSPNEQFF

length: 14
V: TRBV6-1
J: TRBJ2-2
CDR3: CASRDRDFTGELFF

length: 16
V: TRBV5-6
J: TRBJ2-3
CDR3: CASSHKARGITDTQYF

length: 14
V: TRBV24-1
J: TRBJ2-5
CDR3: CATSDPSVRGTQYF

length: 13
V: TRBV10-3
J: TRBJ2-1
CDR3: CAISGAVSNEQFF

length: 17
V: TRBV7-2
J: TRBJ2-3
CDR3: CASSLSGMGGVTDTQYF

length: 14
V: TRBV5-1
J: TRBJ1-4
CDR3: CASSFEGQGGKLFF

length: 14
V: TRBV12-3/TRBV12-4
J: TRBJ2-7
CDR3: CASGVPGQSYEQYF